The table lists the clone carrying this T cell receptor (beta chain) with a few counts. No antigen is known for it. The data were taken from a study of identical twins. Only healthy Caucasians were included as donors. Each cDNA held unique molecular identifiers, and template switching gave it a universal primer site. TCRdb recomputed calls from the 5' RACE reads with MiXCR, one row per CDR3 protein. The profile shows about 890,000 distinct CDR3 sequences, roughly an eighth of them singletons. Trimming stripped 3 bases from V and 2 bases from J, with 8 bases between. Germline values: CDR1 SEHNR, CDR2 FQNEAQ (reference sequence). CDR3 length: 14 residues. Whole-study results and caveats: Conclusions leaned on cross-sectional statistical analysis and did not track the same donors over time. Excess sharing between twins was weaker in beta out-of-frame sequences.

This same sample was also taken into another study, of yellow fever vaccine responses in identical twins.

V and J are TRBV7-9 and TRBJ2-4, with D hard to call. The TCR sequence derives from a woman younger than 30 in good health. The material sequenced was PBMCs. CDR3 residues: CASSFDLSKNIQYF. CDR3 nucleotide sequence: TGTGCCAGCAGCTTCGACCTGTCCAAAAACATTCAGTACTTC. The variable domain in full, completed from reference TRBV7-9 and TRBJ2-4, reads DTGVSQNPRHKITKRGQNVTFRCDPISEHNRLYWYRQTLGQGPEFLTYFQNEAQLEKSRLLSDRFSAERPKGSFSTLEIQRTEQGDSAMYLCASSFDLSKNIQYFGAGTRLSVL.